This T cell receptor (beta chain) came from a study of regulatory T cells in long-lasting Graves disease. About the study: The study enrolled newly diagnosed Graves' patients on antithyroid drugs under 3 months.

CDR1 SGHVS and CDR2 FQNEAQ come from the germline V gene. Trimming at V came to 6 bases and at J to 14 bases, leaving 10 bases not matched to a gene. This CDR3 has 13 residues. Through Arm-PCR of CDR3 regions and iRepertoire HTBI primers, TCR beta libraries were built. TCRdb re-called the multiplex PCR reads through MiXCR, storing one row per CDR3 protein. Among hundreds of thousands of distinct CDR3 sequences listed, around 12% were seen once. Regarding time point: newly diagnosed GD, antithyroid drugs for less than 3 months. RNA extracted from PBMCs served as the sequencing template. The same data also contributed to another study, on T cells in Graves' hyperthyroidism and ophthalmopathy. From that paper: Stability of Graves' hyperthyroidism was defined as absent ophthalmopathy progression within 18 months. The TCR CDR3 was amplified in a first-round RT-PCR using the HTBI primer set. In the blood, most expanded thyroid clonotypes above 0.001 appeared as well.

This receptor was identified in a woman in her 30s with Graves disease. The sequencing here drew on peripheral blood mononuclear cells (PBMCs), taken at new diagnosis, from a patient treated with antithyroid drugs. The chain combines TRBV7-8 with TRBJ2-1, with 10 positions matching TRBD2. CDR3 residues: CASSSSGGPREFF. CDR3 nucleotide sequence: TGTGCCAGCAGTTCTAGCGGGGGACCCCGGGAGTTCTTC.